The present T cell receptor (beta chain) was sequenced within a study of radiation and T cells in renal cell carcinoma. Study outcomes and limitations: Top tumor clonotypes rose in blood 2 weeks post-radiation, then contracted.

This CDR3 is 15 amino acids long. Germline V gives CDR1 LGHNA, CDR2 YNFKEQ. V was trimmed by 3 bases and J by 3 bases, leaving 12 bases between them. Here immunoSEQ multiplex PCR was the method, and the copy in TCRdb shows in-frame clones only, minus some. This sample carries 150,000 to 200,000 clones, around 89% of them seen once, and the ten largest clones take approximately 11%. Time point here: blood 4 weeks post-SBRT, at nephrectomy. Treatment of the sample: 15 Gy SBRT to primary tumor, nephrectomy 4 weeks later. Nephrectomy followed 15 Gy stereotactic body radiation by 4 weeks. Blood was sampled at baseline, 2 weeks and 4 weeks after SBRT. Clear cell pathology was present in this patient's renal cell carcinoma. As concerns this clone: Its antigen is undetermined.

The J gene is TRBJ1-3, the V gene TRBV4-2, with D unresolved. The sequence was obtained from a woman aged 50 to 60 with renal cell carcinoma. Sequencing used blood, obtained from a patient whose treatment included radiotherapy and nephrectomy. CDR3 nucleotides: TGTGCCAGCAGCCAGGCCTCCGGGTTTGGAAACACCATATATTTT. Its protein product is CASSQASGFGNTIYF.